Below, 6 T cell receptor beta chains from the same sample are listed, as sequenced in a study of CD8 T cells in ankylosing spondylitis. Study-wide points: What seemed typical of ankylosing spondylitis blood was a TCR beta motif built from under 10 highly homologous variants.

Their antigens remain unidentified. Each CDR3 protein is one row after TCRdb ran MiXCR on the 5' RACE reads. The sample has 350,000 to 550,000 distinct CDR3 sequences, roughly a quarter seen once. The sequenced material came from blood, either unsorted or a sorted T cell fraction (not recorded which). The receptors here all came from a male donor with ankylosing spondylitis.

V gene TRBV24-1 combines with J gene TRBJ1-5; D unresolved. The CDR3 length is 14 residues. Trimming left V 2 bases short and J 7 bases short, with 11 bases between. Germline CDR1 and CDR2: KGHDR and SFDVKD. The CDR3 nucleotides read TGTGCCACCAGTGATTCTCAAGCAGGCCAGCCCCAGCATTTT. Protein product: CATSDSQAGQPQHF.

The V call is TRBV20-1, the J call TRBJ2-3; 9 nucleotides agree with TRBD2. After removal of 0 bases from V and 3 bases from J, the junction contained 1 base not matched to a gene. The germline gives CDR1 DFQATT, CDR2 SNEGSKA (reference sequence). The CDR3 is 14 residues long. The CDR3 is CSARDAGGTDTQYF. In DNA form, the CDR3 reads TGCAGTGCTAGAGATGCGGGAGGGACAGATACGCAGTATTTT.

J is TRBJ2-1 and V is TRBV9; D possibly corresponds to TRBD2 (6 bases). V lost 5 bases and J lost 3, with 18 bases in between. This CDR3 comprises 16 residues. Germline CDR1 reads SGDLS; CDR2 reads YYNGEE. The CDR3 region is CASRGQGGQLYNEQFF. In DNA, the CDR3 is TGTGCCAGCAGAGGCCAAGGAGGGCAGCTCTACAATGAGCAGTTCTTC. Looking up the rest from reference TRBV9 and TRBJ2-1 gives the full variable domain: DSGVTQTPKHLITATGQRVTLRCSPRSGDLSVYWYQQSLDQGLQFLIQYYNGEERAKGNILERFSAQQFPDLHSELNLSSLELGDSALYFCASRGQGGQLYNEQFFGPGTRLTVL.

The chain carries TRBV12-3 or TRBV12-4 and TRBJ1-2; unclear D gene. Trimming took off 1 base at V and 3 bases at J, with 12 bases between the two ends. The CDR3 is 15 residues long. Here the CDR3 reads CASSLGASEDYGYTF. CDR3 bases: TGTGCCAGCAGTTTAGGGGCAAGTGAGGACTATGGCTACACCTTC.

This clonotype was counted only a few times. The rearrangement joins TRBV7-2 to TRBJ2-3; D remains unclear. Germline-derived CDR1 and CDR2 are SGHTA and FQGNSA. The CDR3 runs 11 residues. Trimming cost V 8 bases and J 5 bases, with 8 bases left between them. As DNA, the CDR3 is TGTGCCAGCGCCTTGGTAGATACGCAGTATTTT. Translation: CASALVDTQYF.

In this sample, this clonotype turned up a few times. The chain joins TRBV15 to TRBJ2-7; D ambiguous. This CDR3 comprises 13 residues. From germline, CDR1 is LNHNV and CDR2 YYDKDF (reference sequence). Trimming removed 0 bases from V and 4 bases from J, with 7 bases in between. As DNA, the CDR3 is TGTGCCACCAGCAGAGACCCTAGATACGAGCAGTACTTC. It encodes CATSRDPRYEQYF.